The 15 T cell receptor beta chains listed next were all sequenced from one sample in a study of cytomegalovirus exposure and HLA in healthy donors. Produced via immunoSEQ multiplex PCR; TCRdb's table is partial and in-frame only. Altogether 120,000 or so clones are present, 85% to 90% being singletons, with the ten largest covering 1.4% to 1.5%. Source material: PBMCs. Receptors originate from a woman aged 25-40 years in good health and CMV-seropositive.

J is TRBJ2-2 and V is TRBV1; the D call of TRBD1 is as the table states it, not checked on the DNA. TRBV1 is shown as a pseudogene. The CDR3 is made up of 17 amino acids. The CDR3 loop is CTSSQDWGRGRTGELFF. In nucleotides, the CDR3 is TGCACCAGCAGCCAAGATTGGGGCAGGGGGCGCACCGGGGAGCTGTTTTTT.

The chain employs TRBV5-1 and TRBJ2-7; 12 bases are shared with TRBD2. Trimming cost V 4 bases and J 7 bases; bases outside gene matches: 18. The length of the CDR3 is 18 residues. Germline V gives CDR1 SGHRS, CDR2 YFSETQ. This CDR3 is CASSPLPPRLAGAGEQYF. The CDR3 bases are TGCGCCAGCAGCCCTCTTCCCCCCCGACTAGCGGGAGCCGGGGAGCAGTACTTC. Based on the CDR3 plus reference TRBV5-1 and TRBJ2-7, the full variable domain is KAGVTQTPRYLIKTRGQQVTLSCSPISGHRSVSWYQQTPGQGLQFLFEYFSETQRNKGNFPGRFSGRQFSNSRSEMNVSTLELGDSALYLCASSPLPPRLAGAGEQYFGPGTRLTVT.

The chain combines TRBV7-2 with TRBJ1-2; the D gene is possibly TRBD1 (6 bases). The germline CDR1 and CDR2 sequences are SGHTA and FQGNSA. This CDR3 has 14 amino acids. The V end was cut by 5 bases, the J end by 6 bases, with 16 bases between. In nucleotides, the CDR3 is TGTGCCAGCAGCCCTCCCGGGACACGAAATGGCTACACCTTC. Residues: CASSPPGTRNGYTF.

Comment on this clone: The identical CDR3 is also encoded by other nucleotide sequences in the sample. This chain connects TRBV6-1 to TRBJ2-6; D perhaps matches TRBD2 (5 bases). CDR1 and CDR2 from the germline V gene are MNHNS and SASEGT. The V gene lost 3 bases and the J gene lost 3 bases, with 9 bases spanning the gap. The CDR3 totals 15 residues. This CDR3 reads CASSDRGSGANVLTF. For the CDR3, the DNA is TGTGCCAGCAGTGATCGAGGGAGTGGGGCCAACGTCCTGACTTTC.

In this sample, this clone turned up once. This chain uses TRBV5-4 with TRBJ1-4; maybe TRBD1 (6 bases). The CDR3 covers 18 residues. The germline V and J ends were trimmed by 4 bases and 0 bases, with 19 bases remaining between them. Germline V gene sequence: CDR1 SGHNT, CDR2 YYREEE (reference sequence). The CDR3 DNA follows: TGTGCCAGCAGCCGAGCAGGGACACTTGTTGCAACTAATGAAAAACTGTTTTTT. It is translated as CASSRAGTLVATNEKLFF.

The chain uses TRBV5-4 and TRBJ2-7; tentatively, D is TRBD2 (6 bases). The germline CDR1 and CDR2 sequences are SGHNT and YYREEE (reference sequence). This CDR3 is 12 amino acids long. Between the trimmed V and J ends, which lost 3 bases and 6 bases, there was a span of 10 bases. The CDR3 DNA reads TGTGCCAGCAGCTCCGGGGGTGGCGAGCAGTACTTC. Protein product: CASSSGGGEQYF.

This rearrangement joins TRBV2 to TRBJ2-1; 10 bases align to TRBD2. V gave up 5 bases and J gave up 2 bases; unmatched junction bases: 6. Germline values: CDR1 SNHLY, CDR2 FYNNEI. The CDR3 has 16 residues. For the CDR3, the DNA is TGTGCCAGCAGTAGGAAACTAGCGGGGCCCTACAATGAGCAGTTCTTC. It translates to CASSRKLAGPYNEQFF.

CDR3 coding DNA: TGTGCCAGCAGACCTCGACAGGTTTGGGGGACTGAAGCTTTCTTT. Encoded protein: CASRPRQVWGTEAFF. The chain is built from TRBV13 and TRBJ1-1; maybe TRBD1 (6 bases). This CDR3 comprises 15 residues. V lost 6 bases, J lost 5 bases, and 19 bases lay in between. CDR1 is PRHDT and CDR2 is FYEKMQ in the germline V gene (reference sequence).

This chain's CDR3 is CASSMGTGDHGYTF. For the CDR3, the DNA is TGTGCCAGTAGTATGGGGACAGGGGATCATGGCTACACCTTC. The V and J genes are TRBV19 and TRBJ1-2; 10 bases match TRBD1. CDR3 length equals 14 residues. The germline V gene encodes CDR1 LNHDA and CDR2 SQIVND (reference sequence). The J segment lost 6 bases and the V segment lost 3 bases, leaving 4 bases of the junction unmatched.

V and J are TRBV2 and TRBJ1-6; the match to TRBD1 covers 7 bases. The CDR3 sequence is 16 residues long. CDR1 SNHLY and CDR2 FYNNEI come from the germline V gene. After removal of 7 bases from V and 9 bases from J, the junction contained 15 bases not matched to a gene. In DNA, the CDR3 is TGTGCCAGCACTTCAGAACAGGGGTATCTAGGTTCACCCCTCCACTTT. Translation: CASTSEQGYLGSPLHF.

CDR3 sequence reads: CASSLGQGYYNEQFF. The CDR3 nucleotides read TGCGCCAGCAGCCTGGGACAGGGATACTACAATGAGCAGTTCTTC. The chain joins TRBV4-1 to TRBJ2-1; 9 nucleotides line up with TRBD1. The CDR3 loop spans 15 amino acids. V gave up 4 bases and J gave up 3 bases; unmatched junction bases: 4. Per germline, CDR1 MGHRA and CDR2 YSYEKL.

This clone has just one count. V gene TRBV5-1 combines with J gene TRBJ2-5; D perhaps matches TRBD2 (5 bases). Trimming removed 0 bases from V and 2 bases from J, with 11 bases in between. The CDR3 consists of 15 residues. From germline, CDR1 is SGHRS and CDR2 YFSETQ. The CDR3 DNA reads TGCGCCAGCAGCTTGGCCTCCCCGGGACAAGAGACCCAGTACTTC. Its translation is CASSLASPGQETQYF.

The CDR3 reads CASSLGIDSNEQFF. DNA of the CDR3: TGTGCCAGCAGCTTAGGGATAGACTCTAATGAGCAGTTCTTC. The J gene is TRBJ2-1, the V gene TRBV7-6; D unclear. This CDR3 is 14 amino acids long. Germline V CDR1 and CDR2: SGHVS, FNYEAQ. With 1 base removed from V and 7 bases from J, the gap between germline ends came to 11 bases.

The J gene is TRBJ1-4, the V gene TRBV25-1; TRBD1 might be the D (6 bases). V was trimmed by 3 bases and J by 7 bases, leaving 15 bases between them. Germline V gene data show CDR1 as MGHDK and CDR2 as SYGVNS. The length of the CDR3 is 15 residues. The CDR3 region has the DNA TGTGCCAGCAGTGACCCAGGTTTAGGGGGTGAAAAACTGTTTTTT. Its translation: CASSDPGLGGEKLFF.

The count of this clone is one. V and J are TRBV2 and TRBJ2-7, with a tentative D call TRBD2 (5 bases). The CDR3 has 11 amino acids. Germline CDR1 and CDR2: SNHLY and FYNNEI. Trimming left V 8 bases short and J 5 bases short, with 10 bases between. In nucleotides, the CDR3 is TGTGCCAGCGGGAGTGAAGACGAGCAGTACTTC. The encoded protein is CASGSEDEQYF.